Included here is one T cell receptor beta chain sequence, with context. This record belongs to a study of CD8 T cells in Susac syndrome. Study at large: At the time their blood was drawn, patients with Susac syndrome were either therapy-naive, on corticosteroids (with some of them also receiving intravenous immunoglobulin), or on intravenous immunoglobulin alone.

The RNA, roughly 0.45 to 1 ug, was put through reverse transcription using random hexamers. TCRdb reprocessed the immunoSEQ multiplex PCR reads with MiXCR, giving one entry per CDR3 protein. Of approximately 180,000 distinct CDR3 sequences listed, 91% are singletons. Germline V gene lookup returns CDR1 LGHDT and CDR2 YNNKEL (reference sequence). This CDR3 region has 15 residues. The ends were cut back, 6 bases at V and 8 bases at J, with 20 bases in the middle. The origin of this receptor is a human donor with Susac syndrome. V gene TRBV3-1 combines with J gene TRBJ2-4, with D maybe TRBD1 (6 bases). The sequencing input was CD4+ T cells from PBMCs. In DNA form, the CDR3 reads TGTGCCAGCAGTCCTAGGGGGTTAAATGGGGACATTCAGTACTTC. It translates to CASSPRGLNGDIQYF. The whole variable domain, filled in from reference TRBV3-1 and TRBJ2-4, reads DTAVSQTPKYLVTQMGNDKSIKCEQNLGHDTMYWYKQDSKKFLKIMFSYNNKELIINETVPNRFSPKSPDKAHLNLHINSLELGDSAVYFCASSPRGLNGDIQYFGAGTRLSVL.